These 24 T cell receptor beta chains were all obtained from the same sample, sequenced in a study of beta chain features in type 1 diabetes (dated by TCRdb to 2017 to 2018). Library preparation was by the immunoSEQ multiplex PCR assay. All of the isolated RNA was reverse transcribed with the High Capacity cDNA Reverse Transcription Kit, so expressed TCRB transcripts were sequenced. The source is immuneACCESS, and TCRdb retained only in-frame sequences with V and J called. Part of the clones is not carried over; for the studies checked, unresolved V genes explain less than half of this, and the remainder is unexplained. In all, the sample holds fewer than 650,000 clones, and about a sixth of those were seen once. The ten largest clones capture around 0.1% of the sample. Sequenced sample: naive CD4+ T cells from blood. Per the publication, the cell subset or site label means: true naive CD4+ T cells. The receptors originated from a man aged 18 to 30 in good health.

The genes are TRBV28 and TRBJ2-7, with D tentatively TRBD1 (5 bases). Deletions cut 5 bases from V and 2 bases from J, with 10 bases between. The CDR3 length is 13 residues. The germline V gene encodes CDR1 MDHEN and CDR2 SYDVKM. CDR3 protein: CASSKGKAYEQYF. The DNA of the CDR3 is TGTGCCAGCAGTAAGGGGAAAGCCTACGAGCAGTACTTC. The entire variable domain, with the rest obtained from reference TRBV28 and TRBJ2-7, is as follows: DVKVTQSSRYLVKRTGEKVFLECVQDMDHENMFWYRQDPGLGLRLIYFSYDVKMKEKGDIPEGYSVSREKKERFSLILESASTNQTSMYLCASSKGKAYEQYFGPGTRLTVT.

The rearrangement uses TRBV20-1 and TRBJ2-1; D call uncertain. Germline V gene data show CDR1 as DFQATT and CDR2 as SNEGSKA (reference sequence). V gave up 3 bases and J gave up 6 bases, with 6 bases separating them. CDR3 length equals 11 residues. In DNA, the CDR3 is TGCAGTGCTAGGATCGGCAATGAGCAGTTCTTC. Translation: CSARIGNEQFF.

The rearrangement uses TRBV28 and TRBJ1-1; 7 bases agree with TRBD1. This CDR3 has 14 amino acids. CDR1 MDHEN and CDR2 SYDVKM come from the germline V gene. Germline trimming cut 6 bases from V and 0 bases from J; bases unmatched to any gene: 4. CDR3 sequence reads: CASREGQMNTEAFF. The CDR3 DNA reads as TGTGCCAGCAGGGAGGGACAGATGAACACTGAAGCTTTCTTT.

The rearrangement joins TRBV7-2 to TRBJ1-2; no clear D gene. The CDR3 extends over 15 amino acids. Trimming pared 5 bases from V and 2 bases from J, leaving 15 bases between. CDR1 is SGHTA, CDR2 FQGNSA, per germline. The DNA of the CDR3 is TGTGCCAGCAGCGGCCGCACTTTGAGGAACTATGGCTACACCTTC. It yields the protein CASSGRTLRNYGYTF.

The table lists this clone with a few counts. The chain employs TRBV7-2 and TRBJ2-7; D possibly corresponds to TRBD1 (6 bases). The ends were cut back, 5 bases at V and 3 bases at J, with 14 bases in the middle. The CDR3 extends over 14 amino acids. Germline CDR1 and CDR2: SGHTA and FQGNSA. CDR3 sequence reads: CASSPPGTFYEQYF. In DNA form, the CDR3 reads TGTGCCAGCAGCCCACCCGGGACATTCTACGAGCAGTACTTC.

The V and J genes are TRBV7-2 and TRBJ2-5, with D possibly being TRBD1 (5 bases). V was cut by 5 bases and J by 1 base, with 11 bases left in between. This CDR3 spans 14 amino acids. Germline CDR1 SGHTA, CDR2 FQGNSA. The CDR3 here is CASSLLGPQETQYF. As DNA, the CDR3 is TGTGCCAGCAGCCTACTGGGGCCCCAAGAGACCCAGTACTTC.

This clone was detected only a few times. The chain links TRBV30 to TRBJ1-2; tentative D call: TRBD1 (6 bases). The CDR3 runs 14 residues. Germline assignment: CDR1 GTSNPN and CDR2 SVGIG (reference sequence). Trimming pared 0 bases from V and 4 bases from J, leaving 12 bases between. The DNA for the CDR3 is TGTGCCTGGAGTGTTGGCAGGGGCTTCTATGGCTACACCTTC. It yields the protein CAWSVGRGFYGYTF.

For the CDR3, the DNA is TGTGCCATCAGTGAGAAGTCTTCGGGACAGCCCTACGAGCAGTACTTC. The encoded protein is CAISEKSSGQPYEQYF. V is TRBV10-3 and J is TRBJ2-7; TRBD1 aligns across 7 bases. The J segment lost 2 bases and the V segment lost 2 bases, leaving 9 bases of the junction unmatched. This CDR3 comprises 16 residues. CDR1 is ENHRY, CDR2 SYGVKD, per germline.

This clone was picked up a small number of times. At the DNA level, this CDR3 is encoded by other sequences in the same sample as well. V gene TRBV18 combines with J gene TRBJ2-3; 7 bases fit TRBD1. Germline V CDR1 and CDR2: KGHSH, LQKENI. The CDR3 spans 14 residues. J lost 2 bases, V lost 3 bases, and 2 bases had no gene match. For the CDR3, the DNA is TGTGCCAGCTCACCGGGACAGCTCACAGATACGCAGTATTTT. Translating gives CASSPGQLTDTQYF.

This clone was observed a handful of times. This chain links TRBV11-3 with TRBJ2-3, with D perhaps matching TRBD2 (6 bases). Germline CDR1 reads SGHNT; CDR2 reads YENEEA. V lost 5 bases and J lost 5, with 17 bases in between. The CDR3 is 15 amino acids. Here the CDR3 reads CASSARWGEGDTQYF. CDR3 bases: TGTGCCAGCAGCGCCCGATGGGGGGAAGGAGATACGCAGTATTTT.

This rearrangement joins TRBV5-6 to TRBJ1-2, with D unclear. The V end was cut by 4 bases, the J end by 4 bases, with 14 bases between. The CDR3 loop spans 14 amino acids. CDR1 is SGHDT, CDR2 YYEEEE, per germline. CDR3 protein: CASSPRAPTYGYTF. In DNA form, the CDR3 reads TGTGCCAGCAGCCCGAGGGCCCCCACCTATGGCTACACCTTC.

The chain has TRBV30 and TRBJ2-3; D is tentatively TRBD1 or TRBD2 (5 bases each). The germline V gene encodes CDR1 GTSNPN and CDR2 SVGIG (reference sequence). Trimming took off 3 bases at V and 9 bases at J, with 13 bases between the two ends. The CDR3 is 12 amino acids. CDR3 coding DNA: TGTGCCTGGAGCGCCCGGGGCCGAACGCAGTATTTT. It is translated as CAWSARGRTQYF.

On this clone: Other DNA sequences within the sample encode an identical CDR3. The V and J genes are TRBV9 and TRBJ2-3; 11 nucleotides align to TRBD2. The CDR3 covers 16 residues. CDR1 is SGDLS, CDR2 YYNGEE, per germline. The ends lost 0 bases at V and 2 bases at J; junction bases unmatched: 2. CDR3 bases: TGTGCCAGCAGCGTAGTGGGACTAGCGGCCACAGATACGCAGTATTTT. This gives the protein CASSVVGLAATDTQYF.

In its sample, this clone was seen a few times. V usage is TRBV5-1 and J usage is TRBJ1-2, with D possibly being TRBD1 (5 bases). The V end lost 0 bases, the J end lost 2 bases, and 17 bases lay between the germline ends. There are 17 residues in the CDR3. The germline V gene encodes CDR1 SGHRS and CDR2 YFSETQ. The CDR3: CASSLDGARDGNYGYTF. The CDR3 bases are TGCGCCAGCAGCTTGGATGGGGCCCGGGACGGAAACTATGGCTACACCTTC.

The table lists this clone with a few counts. The CDR3 loop reads CASSLGILYEQYF. In nucleotides, the CDR3 is TGTGCCAGCAGCCTAGGGATCCTGTACGAGCAGTACTTC. The rearrangement uses TRBV7-9 and TRBJ2-7; D gene ambiguous. From germline, CDR1 is SEHNR and CDR2 FQNEAQ (reference sequence). This CDR3 contains 13 residues. Trimming removed 5 bases from V and 4 bases from J, with 12 bases in between.

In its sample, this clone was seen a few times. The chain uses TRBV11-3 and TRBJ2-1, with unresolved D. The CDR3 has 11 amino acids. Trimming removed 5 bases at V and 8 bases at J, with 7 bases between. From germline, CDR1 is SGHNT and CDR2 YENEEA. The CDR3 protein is CASSRKDEQFF. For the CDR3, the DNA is TGTGCCAGCAGCCGCAAAGATGAGCAGTTCTTC.

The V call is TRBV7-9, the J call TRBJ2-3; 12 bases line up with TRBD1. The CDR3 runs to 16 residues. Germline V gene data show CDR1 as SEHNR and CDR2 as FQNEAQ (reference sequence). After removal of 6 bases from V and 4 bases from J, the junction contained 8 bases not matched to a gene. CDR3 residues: CASRHLRDRGPDTQYF. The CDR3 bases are TGTGCCAGCAGACACCTACGGGACAGGGGGCCAGATACGCAGTATTTT.

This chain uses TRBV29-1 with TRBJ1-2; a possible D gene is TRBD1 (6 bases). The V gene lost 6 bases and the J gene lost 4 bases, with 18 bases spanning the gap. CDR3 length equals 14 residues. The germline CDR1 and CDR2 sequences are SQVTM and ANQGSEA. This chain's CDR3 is CSVAHDRTSYGYTF. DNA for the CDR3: TGCAGCGTGGCCCATGACAGGACTTCCTATGGCTACACCTTC.

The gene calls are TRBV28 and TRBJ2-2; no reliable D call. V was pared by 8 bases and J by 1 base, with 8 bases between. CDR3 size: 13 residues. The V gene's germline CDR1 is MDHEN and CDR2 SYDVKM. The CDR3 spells CASDPKNTGELFF. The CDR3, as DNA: TGTGCCAGCGACCCGAAGAACACCGGGGAGCTGTTTTTT.

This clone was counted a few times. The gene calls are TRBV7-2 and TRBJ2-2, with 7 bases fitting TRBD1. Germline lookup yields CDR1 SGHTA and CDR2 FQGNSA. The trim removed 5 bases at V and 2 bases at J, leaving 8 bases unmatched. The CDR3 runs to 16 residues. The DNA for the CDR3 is TGTGCCAGCAGCCTCACCGGGACAGTCAACACCGGGGAGCTGTTTTTT. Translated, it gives CASSLTGTVNTGELFF.

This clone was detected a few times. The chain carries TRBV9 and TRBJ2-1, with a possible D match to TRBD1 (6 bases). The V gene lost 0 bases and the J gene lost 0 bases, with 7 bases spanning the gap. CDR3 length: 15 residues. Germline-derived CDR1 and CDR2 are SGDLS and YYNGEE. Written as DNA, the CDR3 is TGTGCCAGCAGCGTAGTCAGGGGCTCCTACAATGAGCAGTTCTTC. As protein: CASSVVRGSYNEQFF.

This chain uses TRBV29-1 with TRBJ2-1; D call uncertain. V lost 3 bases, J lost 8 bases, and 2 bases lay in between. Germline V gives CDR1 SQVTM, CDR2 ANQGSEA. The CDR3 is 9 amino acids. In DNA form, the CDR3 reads TGCAGCGTTGACGATGAGCAGTTCTTC. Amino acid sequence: CSVDDEQFF.

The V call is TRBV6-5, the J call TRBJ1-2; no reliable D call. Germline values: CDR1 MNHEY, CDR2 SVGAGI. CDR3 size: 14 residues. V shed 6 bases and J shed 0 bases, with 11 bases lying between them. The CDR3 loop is CASRSRVSNYGYTF. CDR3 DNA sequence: TGTGCCAGCAGAAGCCGGGTCTCTAACTATGGCTACACCTTC.

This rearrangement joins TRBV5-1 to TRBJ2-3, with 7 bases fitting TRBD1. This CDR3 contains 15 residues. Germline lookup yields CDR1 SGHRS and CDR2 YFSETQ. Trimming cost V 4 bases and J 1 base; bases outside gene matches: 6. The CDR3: CASSTGQEGTDTQYF. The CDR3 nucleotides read TGCGCCAGCAGCACCGGACAGGAGGGCACAGATACGCAGTATTTT. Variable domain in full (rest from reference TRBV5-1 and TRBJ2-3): KAGVTQTPRYLIKTRGQQVTLSCSPISGHRSVSWYQQTPGQGLQFLFEYFSETQRNKGNFPGRFSGRQFSNSRSEMNVSTLELGDSALYLCASSTGQEGTDTQYFGPGTRLTVL.